The TCR beta chain under discussion was sequenced for a study of T cell repertoires in cytomegalovirus infection. Study-level findings and limits: The study identified carriers of CMV plus the relevant HLA from cumulative public TCR beta family frequency.

This clonotype has at least ten counts. Its antigen is unknown. Germline-derived CDR1 and CDR2 are MNHEY and SVGEGT. The CDR3 runs 17 residues. The ends were cut back, 2 bases at V and 2 bases at J, with 19 bases in the middle. Via MiXCR, TCRdb re-called the reads, giving one row per CDR3 protein. The sample shows almost 300,000 distinct CDR3 sequences, about 9.1% of them seen only once. V gene TRBV6-2 or TRBV6-3 combines with J gene TRBJ2-7, with D tentatively TRBD1 (6 bases). This clonotype was obtained from a human donor in good health (CMV status not recorded). Some clones in this sample may be carry-over from other donors' samples. The sequenced sample consisted of PBMCs. CDR3 nucleotides: TGTGCCAGCAGTTACCGTACCGGACAGATATCCACCTACGAGCAGTACTTC. This codes for CASSYRTGQISTYEQYF.